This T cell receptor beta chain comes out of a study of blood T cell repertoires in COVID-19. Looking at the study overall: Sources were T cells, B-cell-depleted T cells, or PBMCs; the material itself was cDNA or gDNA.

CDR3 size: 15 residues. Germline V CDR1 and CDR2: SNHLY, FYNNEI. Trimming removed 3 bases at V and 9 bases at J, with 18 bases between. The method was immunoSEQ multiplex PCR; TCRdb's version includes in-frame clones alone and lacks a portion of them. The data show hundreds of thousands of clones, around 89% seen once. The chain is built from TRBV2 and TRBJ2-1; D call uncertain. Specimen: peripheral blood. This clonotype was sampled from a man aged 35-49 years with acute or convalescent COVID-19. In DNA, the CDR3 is TGTGCCAGCAGTGATTCGGGTCCCGGAGAGGCTGAGCAGTTCTTC. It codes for CASSDSGPGEAEQFF.